These T cell receptor beta chains were read from a single sample in a study of long-term antiretroviral therapy in people with HIV. Sequenced by immunoSEQ multiplex PCR; TCRdb stores in-frame clones only, minus some. The table lists about 50,000 clones, around 84% of them singletons, with 2.5% to 3.5% in the top ten. Sequenced material: unsorted PBMCs, taken 0.8 years after starting antiretroviral therapy. The origin of the receptors is a woman between 18 and 30 years old with HIV. Each CDR3 is given with its conserved first and last residue. The D gene is left open where the match is weak. Clone sizes are given selectively: once, few, many, or a class where the clone is expanded.

clone size	D gene	V gene	J gene	CDR3 protein	CDR3 DNA
NA	TRBD2	TRBV4-3	TRBJ2-2	CASSQDRGLAGAGELFF	TGCGCCAGCAGCCAAGATCGGGGACTAGCGGGAGCCGGGGAGCTGTTTTTT
NA	NA	TRBV19	TRBJ2-1	CASSGAYEQFF	TGTGCCAGTAGTGGAGCGTATGAGCAGTTCTTC
NA	NA	TRBV5-1	TRBJ2-7	CASSFDPYSYEQYF	TGCGCCAGCAGCTTTGACCCGTACTCCTACGAGCAGTACTTC
few	NA	TRBV5-1	TRBJ2-2	CASSLPLSAGELFF	TGCGCCAGCAGCCTCCCCTTAAGCGCCGGGGAGCTGTTTTTT
NA	NA	TRBV18	TRBJ1-1	CASSPTGEVGAFF	TGTGCCAGCTCACCCACGGGGGAGGTAGGAGCTTTCTTT
NA	TRBD2	TRBV11-2	TRBJ2-7	CASSLDHFRTSGRAWYEQYF	TGTGCCAGCAGCTTAGATCATTTCAGAACTAGCGGGAGGGCTTGGTACGAGCAGTACTTC
NA	NA	TRBV9	TRBJ2-7	CASSVGASIYEQYF	TGTGCCAGCAGCGTAGGGGCCAGTATTTACGAGCAGTACTTC
NA	TRBD1	TRBV5-4	TRBJ2-3	CASSRTGTGRTDTQYF	TGTGCCAGCAGCAGAACCGGGACAGGGAGGACAGATACGCAGTATTTT
NA	NA	TRBV27	TRBJ1-2	CASSLTPGNYGYTF	TGTGCCAGCAGTTTAACTCCGGGAAACTATGGCTACACCTTC
NA	NA	TRBV6-1	TRBJ1-2	CASSEGPANYGYTF	TGTGCCAGCAGTGAAGGACCGGCTAACTATGGCTACACCTTC
NA	TRBD2	TRBV19	TRBJ2-3	CASSILLAGGDTQYF	TGTGCCAGTAGTATTTTACTAGCGGGAGGAGATACGCAGTATTTT
NA	TRBD2	TRBV11-3	TRBJ2-2	CASSFGAGTNTGELFF	TGTGCCAGCAGCTTCGGAGCGGGGACGAACACCGGGGAGCTGTTTTTT
NA	NA	TRBV7-3	TRBJ2-3	CASSFGQSTDTQYF	TGTGCCAGCAGCTTTGGGCAGAGCACAGATACGCAGTATTTT
NA	NA	TRBV5-3	TRBJ2-1	CARSLYPLSSYNEQFF	TGTGCCAGAAGCCTCTATCCCCTGAGCTCCTACAATGAGCAGTTCTTC
NA	NA	TRBV5-1	TRBJ2-1	CASSSPGKNEQFF	TGCGCCAGCAGCTCCCCTGGAAAAAATGAGCAGTTCTTC
NA	TRBD1	TRBV7-3	TRBJ1-1	CASSLRGTGAVSTEAFF	TGTGCCAGCAGCTTAAGGGGGACAGGGGCGGTAAGCACTGAAGCTTTCTTT
NA	NA	TRBV9	TRBJ2-2	CASSDPTDRFLNTGELFF	TGTGCCAGCAGCGATCCCACCGACAGGTTCCTGAACACCGGGGAGCTGTTTTTT
NA	NA	TRBV5-8	TRBJ2-7	CASSSRTGSYEQYF	TGTGCCAGCAGCTCTCGGACTGGCTCCTACGAGCAGTACTTC
few	TRBD1	TRBV5-4	TRBJ2-7	CASSVTGNSYEQYF	TGTGCCAGCAGCGTGACAGGGAACTCCTACGAGCAGTACTTC
NA	TRBD2	TRBV9	TRBJ2-7	CASSVDVSGEGREHEQYF	TGTGCCAGCAGCGTCGATGTGAGCGGGGAGGGCCGGGAACACGAGCAGTACTTC
NA	NA	TRBV9	TRBJ2-1	CASSVETGLANEQFF	TGTGCCAGCAGCGTAGAGACGGGATTAGCTAATGAGCAGTTCTTC
NA	NA	TRBV4-3	TRBJ1-4	CASSQDQVGPTNEKLFF	TGCGCCAGCAGCCAAGATCAGGTTGGGCCAACTAATGAAAAACTGTTTTTT
once	TRBD1	TRBV10-2	TRBJ1-2	CASSKGTGGYGYTF	TGCGCCAGCAGTAAGGGAACAGGGGGGTATGGCTACACCTTC
NA	TRBD2	TRBV13	TRBJ2-2	CASSQLKSLAGGPGTGELFF	TGTGCCAGCAGCCAATTGAAGTCGCTAGCGGGAGGGCCGGGGACCGGGGAGCTGTTTTTT
NA	NA	TRBV20-1	TRBJ2-5	CSAKVKETQYF	TGCAGTGCTAAGGTGAAGGAGACCCAGTACTTC
NA	TRBD2	TRBV5-4	TRBJ2-5	CASSLGGTSVGETQYF	TGTGCCAGCAGCTTGGGGGGGACTAGCGTTGGGGAGACCCAGTACTTC
NA	NA	TRBV28	TRBJ2-7	CASSLRGPYEQYF	TGTGCCAGCAGTTTGAGGGGCCCCTACGAGCAGTACTTC
NA	TRBD1	TRBV11-2	TRBJ1-2	CASSLQGQGIYGYTF	TGTGCCAGCAGCTTACAGGGACAGGGCATCTATGGCTACACCTTC
NA	NA	TRBV5-4	TRBJ2-7	CASSLEGSYEQYF	TGTGCCAGCAGCTTGGAGGGTTCCTACGAGCAGTACTTC
NA	TRBD1	TRBV7-8	TRBJ1-1	CASSPPLDRAEVNTEAFF	TGTGCCAGCAGCCCGCCCCTTGACAGGGCTGAAGTGAACACTGAAGCTTTCTTT
NA	NA	TRBV9	TRBJ2-3	CASSVIEDTQYF	TGTGCCAGCAGCGTAATAGAAGATACGCAGTATTTT
once	TRBD1	TRBV7-3	TRBJ2-7	CASKIGTGTYEQYF	TGTGCCAGCAAAATAGGGACAGGAACCTACGAGCAGTACTTC
NA	NA	TRBV12-2	TRBJ1-2	CASRLAPLAGPNYGYTF	TGTGCAAGTCGCTTAGCGCCGTTGGCAGGGCCTAACTATGGCTACACCTTC
NA	NA	TRBV27	TRBJ1-1	CASSFGTEAFF	TGTGCCAGCAGTTTTGGGACTGAAGCTTTCTTT
NA	TRBD1	TRBV19	TRBJ2-7	CASSRDRAWVYEQYF	TGTGCCAGTAGCAGGGACAGGGCGTGGGTCTACGAGCAGTACTTC
NA	NA	TRBV14	TRBJ2-1	CASSPVLAPVDNEQFF	TGTGCCAGCAGCCCAGTTTTGGCCCCCGTCGACAATGAGCAGTTCTTC
NA	TRBD1	TRBV6-6	TRBJ1-5	CASTLGQGINQPQHF	TGTGCCAGCACCTTGGGACAGGGGATCAATCAGCCCCAGCATTTT
NA	TRBD2	TRBV6-6	TRBJ2-7	CASSFSGSDYEQYF	TGTGCCAGCAGTTTTAGCGGGAGCGACTACGAGCAGTACTTC
NA	NA	TRBV11-2	TRBJ1-1	CASSLSSRHTEAFF	TGTGCCAGCAGCCTATCTTCCCGGCACACTGAAGCTTTCTTT
NA	TRBD2	TRBV7-3	TRBJ2-7	CASSLTPWTSGRQEQYF	TGTGCCAGCAGCTTAACCCCCTGGACTAGCGGGAGACAAGAGCAGTACTTC
NA	NA	TRBV7-2	TRBJ1-2	CASSTRQASNYGYTF	TGTGCCAGCAGCACCCGACAGGCCTCTAACTATGGCTACACCTTC
once	NA	TRBV11-1	TRBJ1-1	CASSLITGKNTEAFF	TGTGCCAGCAGCTTAATCACAGGGAAGAACACTGAAGCTTTCTTT